This T cell receptor (beta chain) was obtained from a study of blood T cell repertoires in COVID-19. At the level of the study: Whether acute or convalescent, the COVID-19 samples came from the United States, Italy and Spain. T cells, B-cell-depleted T cells, or PBMCs supplied cDNA or gDNA.

The CDR3 extends over 15 amino acids. V was pared by 4 bases and J by 2 bases, with 4 bases of the junction left unmatched. CDR1 is LGHDT, CDR2 YNNKEL, per germline (reference sequence). In the authors' workflow: Reference gene primer amplification gave nucleated cell count estimates. TCRdb keeps only in-frame clones here, not all; method: immunoSEQ multiplex PCR. That table is the source of V, J and clone size, and D and trimming were worked out from the DNA. This table has 300,000 to 400,000 clones, approximately 89% appearing once. The clonotype comes from a woman aged 45-60 years who had recovered from COVID-19. J is TRBJ2-7 and V is TRBV3-1 (or the pseudogene TRBV3-2); TRBD2 matches 11 bases. Sequences were obtained from peripheral blood. The CDR3 DNA sequence: TGTGCCAGCAGCCGGGGTAGCGGGGGGGCCTACGAGCAGTACTTC. Encoded protein: CASSRGSGGAYEQYF.